This TCR beta chain was recorded in a study of early T cells in non-severe SARS-CoV-2 infection. Trimming took 3 bases from V and 8 from J, leaving 19 bases between them. The CDR3 is 15 residues long. Germline V CDR1 and CDR2: KGHSH, LQKENI. TCRdb re-called the 5' RACE reads with MiXCR, one entry per CDR3 protein. This sample has about 69,000 distinct CDR3 sequences, with 12% to 15% found just once. A remark on this clonotype: The target antigen is unknown.

Overall study results and limits: Anti-spike CD8 responses were favored in VDJdb matching, and private and CD4 specificities were missed.

The receptor comes from an adult who was a healthcare worker with PCR-confirmed SARS-CoV-2 infection or an uninfected control (not recorded which). V usage is TRBV18 and J usage is TRBJ1-1; tentatively, D is TRBD1 (6 bases). Sequenced material: whole blood. As DNA, the CDR3 is TGTGCCAGCTCACCGAGACCGGGACAAGAGTACGAAGCTTTCTTT. It yields the protein CASSPRPGQEYEAFF.